These 16 T cell receptor beta chains were all obtained from the same sample, sequenced in a study of early stage breast cancer tumors listed by TCRdb under 2017. To prepare the library, the immunoSEQ multiplex PCR assay was applied. As stored in TCRdb, this immuneACCESS dataset retains in-frame rearrangements with V and J assigned. A fraction of the clones does not appear; measured against another copy, unresolved V genes explain less than half of the discrepancy, and the remainder lacks a known reason. The sample includes 25,000 to 35,000 clones, with about 80% observed a single time. The leading ten clones occupy 12% of the sample. The sample consisted of blood. These receptors were taken from a person between 55 and 69 years old with breast cancer.

J is TRBJ2-5 and V is TRBV7-2; D may be TRBD2 (5 bases). There are 13 residues in the CDR3. Germline V gene data show CDR1 as SGHTA and CDR2 as FQGNSA. The V and J ends lost 5 bases and 3 bases respectively, with 10 bases between them. The CDR3, as DNA: TGTGCCAGCAGCCGCGGGCGGAAAGAGACCCAGTACTTC. Translation gives CASSRGRKETQYF.

The chain recombines TRBV9 with TRBJ2-1, with 8 nucleotides matching TRBD2. Germline CDR1 and CDR2: SGDLS and YYNGEE. CDR3 length: 16 residues. Unmatched junction bases numbered 8, after V lost 4 bases and J lost 2 bases. CDR3 bases: TGTGCCAGCAGCCCCCCCGGGCGGGGGGCCTACAATGAGCAGTTCTTC. This translates into CASSPPGRGAYNEQFF.

This chain links TRBV30 with TRBJ2-5; D is perhaps TRBD2 (6 bases). The DNA end is a closer match to TRBJ2-7, so the J assignment may be wrong. The length of the CDR3 is 14 residues. The V gene's germline CDR1 is GTSNPN and CDR2 SVGIG (reference sequence). The CDR3 DNA sequence: TGTGCCTGGACAGGCGGCGGGGAATACTACGAGCAGTACTTC. Its protein is CAWTGGGEYYEQYF.

This sequence joins TRBV11-2 and TRBJ2-6; no reliable D call. The CDR3 is 11 residues long. CDR1 SGHAT and CDR2 FQNNGV come from the germline V gene. V was pared by 1 base and J by 12 bases, with 4 bases between. The CDR3 region is CASSLGLVLTF. The CDR3 nucleotides read TGTGCCAGCAGCTTAGGGCTCGTCCTGACTTTC.

J is TRBJ1-2 and V is TRBV10-3; D ambiguous. Germline CDR1 ENHRY, CDR2 SYGVKD. The CDR3 has 14 amino acids. V was cut by 0 bases and J by 3 bases, with 8 bases left in between. The CDR3 protein is CAISESGVYYGYTF. The CDR3 bases are TGTGCCATCAGTGAGTCGGGAGTCTACTATGGCTACACCTTC.

V gene TRBV6-1 combines with J gene TRBJ2-1, with 7 bases fitting TRBD2. The CDR3 contains 16 residues. V lost 2 bases, J lost 3 bases, and 7 bases stayed unmatched. Germline V gene lookup returns CDR1 MNHNS and CDR2 SASEGT. The CDR3 is CASSEWASGSYNEQFF. In DNA, the CDR3 is TGTGCCAGCAGTGAATGGGCTAGCGGAAGCTACAATGAGCAGTTCTTC.

V and J are TRBV25-1 and TRBJ2-5; 9 nucleotides line up with TRBD1. This CDR3 is built from 15 residues. Germline V gives CDR1 MGHDK, CDR2 SYGVNS. V lost 5 bases to trimming and J lost 5 bases; unmatched junction nucleotides: 9. Here the CDR3 reads CASSPPGTGSETQYF. The CDR3 nucleotides are TGTGCCAGCAGTCCGCCCGGGACAGGGAGCGAGACCCAGTACTTC.

The chain has TRBV9 and TRBJ2-3; a weak D match, TRBD2 (5 bases). The ends were cut back, 6 bases at V and 3 bases at J, with 11 bases in the middle. CDR1 and CDR2 from the germline V gene are SGDLS and YYNGEE. The CDR3 runs 13 residues. The CDR3 loop is CASNELVTDTQYF. In nucleotides, the CDR3 is TGTGCCAGCAACGAACTAGTAACAGATACGCAGTATTTT.

The sample holds one count of this clone. V and J are TRBV5-1 and TRBJ2-5, with D possibly matching TRBD2 (5 bases). The J call is in doubt because the DNA end fits TRBJ2-7 better. This CDR3 contains 12 residues. The germline gives CDR1 SGHRS, CDR2 YFSETQ. CDR3 in amino acids: CASRFTDSEQYF. In DNA form, the CDR3 reads TGCGCCAGCAGGTTCACGGACTCCGAGCAGTACTTC.

The V gene is TRBV19, the J gene TRBJ2-6; TRBD1 matches at 7 bases. CDR3 length: 17 amino acids. Unmatched junction bases numbered 2, after V lost 0 bases and J lost 0 bases. The germline CDR1 and CDR2 sequences are LNHDA and SQIVND (reference sequence). CDR3 amino acids: CASSIDAGGSGANVLTF. CDR3 coding DNA: TGTGCCAGTAGTATAGACGCAGGGGGCTCTGGGGCCAACGTCCTGACTTTC.

J is TRBJ2-1 and V is TRBV29-1; tentatively, D is TRBD1 (5 bases). Trimming took off 4 bases at V and 3 bases at J, with 19 bases between the two ends. The CDR3 is 16 residues long. Germline lookup yields CDR1 SQVTM and CDR2 ANQGSEA. CDR3 nucleotides: TGCAGCGTTGGTTTCAGGGTCCTAGGCAACTACAATGAGCAGTTCTTC. It is translated as CSVGFRVLGNYNEQFF.

This sequence joins TRBV9 and TRBJ2-2; a weak D match, TRBD2 (6 bases). CDR1 SGDLS and CDR2 YYNGEE come from the germline V gene. CDR3 length equals 16 residues. V was clipped by 0 bases and J by 4 bases, with 13 bases between them. In DNA, the CDR3 is TGTGCCAGCAGCGTAGCATCCCTAGCGAGCACCGGGGAGCTGTTTTTT. Its translation is CASSVASLASTGELFF.

This chain joins TRBV6-6 and TRBJ1-2, with 8 positions matching TRBD1. V lost 0 bases to trimming and J lost 6 bases; unmatched junction nucleotides: 6. CDR1 MNHNY and CDR2 SVGAGI come from the germline V gene (reference sequence). The CDR3 totals 15 residues. The CDR3 here is CASSYSPDRVNGYTF. The CDR3 region has the DNA TGTGCCAGCAGTTACTCTCCGGACAGGGTGAATGGCTACACCTTC.

The chain employs TRBV11-3 and TRBJ2-2; 9 positions match TRBD2. The V segment lost 5 bases and the J segment 7 bases; nucleotides outside the gene matches: 11. The CDR3 contains 16 residues. The V gene's germline CDR1 is SGHNT and CDR2 YENEEA. CDR3 coding DNA: TGTGCCAGCAGCCGTACTAGCGGGTTCGATGGCGGGGAGCTGTTTTTT. Translation gives CASSRTSGFDGGELFF.

The chain carries TRBV5-1 and TRBJ2-1, with TRBD1 identical over 8 bases. This CDR3 comprises 14 residues. The trim removed 2 bases at V and 8 bases at J, leaving 6 bases unmatched. Looked up from germline, CDR1 is SGHRS and CDR2 is YFSETQ. The DNA of the CDR3 is TGCGCCAGCAGCTTTGGGACAGGTATCGATGAGCAGTTCTTC. Translated, it gives CASSFGTGIDEQFF.

This sequence joins TRBV5-1 and TRBJ1-2; 8 bases line up with TRBD1. The CDR3 totals 15 residues. The germline CDR1 and CDR2 sequences are SGHRS and YFSETQ. V lost 5 bases to trimming and J lost 4 bases; unmatched junction nucleotides: 10. CDR3 amino acids: CASSRVYRGGYGYTF. The CDR3 DNA sequence: TGCGCCAGCAGTAGGGTCTACAGGGGGGGCTATGGCTACACCTTC.